The entry that follows covers one T cell receptor beta chain sequence. It was with random hexamers that roughly 0.5 to 1 ug RNA was reverse transcribed. An immunoSEQ multiplex PCR generated amplified TCR beta CDR3 products spanning 54 Vbeta and 13 Jbeta. TCRdb used MiXCR to reprocess the immunoSEQ multiplex PCR reads, holding one entry per CDR3 protein. The sample holds hundreds of thousands of distinct CDR3 sequences, 65% to 90% seen once. The data were obtained in a study of CD8 T cells in Susac syndrome. Germline CDR1 and CDR2: MGHDK and SYGVNS. The CDR3 consists of 15 residues. The trim removed 1 base at V and 8 bases at J, leaving 10 bases unmatched.

The receptor comes from a human donor with multiple sclerosis. The sample comprised CD8+ T cells from PBMCs. This sequence joins TRBV25-1 and TRBJ1-2, with TRBD1 identical over 7 bases. DNA for the CDR3: TGTGCCAGCAGTGAATGGGACAGCCGTGAGGAAGGCTACACCTTC. It is translated as CASSEWDSREEGYTF.